The clone carrying this T cell receptor (beta chain) was recorded at least ten times. No antigen is known for it. This entry belongs to a study of CD8 T cells in ankylosing spondylitis. Study-wide results and caveats: Within matched ankylosing spondylitis synovial fluid, disease-linked clones were reportedly significantly enriched. There was a TCR beta motif, made of fewer than 10 highly homologous variants, that appeared characteristic of ankylosing spondylitis blood.

MiXCR, applied by TCRdb to the 5' RACE reads, yields one record per CDR3 protein. Among about 64,000 distinct CDR3 sequences listed, around 6.5% were seen once. The CDR3 sequence is 19 residues long. Trimming cost V 4 bases and J 0 bases; bases outside gene matches: 7. Germline lookup yields CDR1 MNHEY and CDR2 SVGAGI. This sequence was found in a male donor with ankylosing spondylitis. The sequenced sample consisted of synovial fluid, either unsorted or a sorted T cell fraction (not recorded which). The chain recombines TRBV6-5 with TRBJ2-6; TRBD1 agrees at 12 bases. CDR3 nucleotides: TGTGCCAGCAGTTTGCCGGGACAGGGGGCGGACTCTGGGGCCAACGTCCTGACTTTC. This codes for CASSLPGQGADSGANVLTF.